The sequence of this T cell receptor (beta chain) was determined in a study of blood T cell repertoires in COVID-19. Whole-study context: Researchers got acute and convalescent COVID-19 samples from the United States, Italy and Spain.

In the authors' methods: Reference gene primer amplification yielded estimated nucleated cell counts. Method: immunoSEQ multiplex PCR; TCRdb's copy keeps in-frame clones and lacks some. V and J calls and clone size are copied from that table; D and trimming were computed from the DNA. This table has some 90,000 clones, 81% appearing once. The CDR3 extends over 13 amino acids. V lost 5 bases to trimming and J lost 0 bases, with 6 bases between them. The V gene's germline CDR1 is SGHTA and CDR2 FQGTGA. The TCR was taken from a man aged 55 to 70 with acute or convalescent COVID-19. The V and J genes are TRBV7-3 and TRBJ2-3; D uncertain. Material: peripheral blood. In DNA form, the CDR3 reads TGTGCCAGCAGCAATCCTAGCACAGATACGCAGTATTTT. Translating it yields CASSNPSTDTQYF. The full variable domain, completed using reference TRBV7-3 and TRBJ2-3, is GAGVSQTPSNKVTEKGKYVELRCDPISGHTALYWYRQSLGQGPEFLIYFQGTGAADDSGLPNDRFFAVRPEGSVSTLKIQRTERGDSAVYLCASSNPSTDTQYFGPGTRLTVL.